These 3 T cell receptor beta chains were sequenced from one sample in a study of blood T cells in healthy people across ages. Sample-barcoded 5' priming and a J-beta primer mix drove a second PCR of about 7 to 12 cycles. TCRdb passed the 5' RACE reads through MiXCR, listing each CDR3 protein once. This sample carries over a million distinct CDR3 sequences, about 25% of them seen once, and the ten largest clones take approximately 0.79%. The same sample was also studied in work on T cells of mothers and their children.

Sequenced input: blood. These receptors all stem from a girl aged 2 to 10 in good health.

This clonotype was recorded a few times. The chain couples TRBV12-5 to TRBJ1-2, with D possibly matching TRBD1 (5 bases). V was shortened by 6 bases and J by 3 bases, with 14 bases between the two germline ends. CDR3 length equals 14 residues. Germline CDR1 and CDR2: LGHNT and FRNRAP. In DNA form, the CDR3 reads TGTGCTAGTGGAGAAACGGGGGTTGACTATGGCTACACCTTC. As protein: CASGETGVDYGYTF.

Remarks on this clonotype: One end of the junction fails to match germline, which may point to a read error. This chain links TRBV7-2 with TRBJ2-1; TRBD1 or TRBD2 may be the D gene (5 bases each). Germline V gives CDR1 SGHTA, CDR2 FQGNSA. This CDR3 spans 14 amino acids. CDR3 in amino acids: CASGLGVMGDEQFF. The CDR3 DNA reads as TGTGCCAGCGGCTTGGGGGTAATGGGTGATGAGCAGTTCTTC.

The chain links TRBV28 to TRBJ2-5; the D gene is possibly TRBD2 (5 bases). Germline CDR1 reads MDHEN; CDR2 reads SYDVKM. V dropped 4 bases and J dropped 3 bases, with 12 bases sitting between them. The CDR3 consists of 14 residues. As DNA, the CDR3 is TGTGCCAGCAGTTCACCCGACGGGGAAGAGACCCAGTACTTC. This translates into CASSSPDGEETQYF.